Listed here are 21 T cell receptor beta chains from one sample, sequenced in a study of blood T cell repertoires in COVID-19. Measured with immunoSEQ multiplex PCR; TCRdb has only the in-frame clones, and not every one. The profile shows some 40,000 clones, approximately 91% of them singletons. Material: peripheral blood. These receptors were taken from a man in his 70s with acute or convalescent COVID-19.

The chain carries TRBV3-1 (or the pseudogene TRBV3-2) and TRBJ1-5; D ambiguous. The CDR3 is made up of 16 amino acids. With 1 base removed from V and 0 bases from J, the gap between germline ends came to 10 bases. Germline assignment: CDR1 LGHDT and CDR2 YNNKEL (reference sequence). The CDR3 sequence is CASSQGSQSSNQPQHF. As DNA, the CDR3 is TGTGCCAGCAGCCAAGGGTCCCAGTCTAGCAATCAGCCCCAGCATTTT.

This chain uses TRBV6-2 or TRBV6-3 with TRBJ2-2, with 9 bases aligning to TRBD2. The CDR3 is 17 amino acids. V lost 3 bases and J lost 3; bases outside the gene matches: 8. Germline CDR1 reads MNHEY; CDR2 reads SVGEGT. The CDR3 bases are TGTGCCAGCAGTTATTTAGGCGGGAGGGCGTACACCGGGGAGCTGTTTTTT. Residues: CASSYLGGRAYTGELFF.

The V call is TRBV6-5, the J call TRBJ1-2; D is unclear. The CDR3 has 13 amino acids. Germline CDR1 MNHEY, CDR2 SVGAGI. V gave up 6 bases and J gave up 3 bases, with 11 bases separating them. Here the CDR3 reads CASSLGTDYGYTF. The CDR3 DNA sequence: TGTGCCAGCAGCCTAGGAACTGACTATGGCTACACCTTC.

In this sample, this clone turned up a few times. V and J are TRBV18 and TRBJ2-7; perhaps TRBD2 as D (5 bases). The germline gives CDR1 KGHSH, CDR2 LQKENI. The CDR3 runs to 14 residues. The V and J ends lost 0 bases and 4 bases respectively, with 10 bases between them. In DNA form, the CDR3 reads TGTGCCAGCTCACCACCCGACTCGGGATACGAGCAGTACTTC. The encoded protein is CASSPPDSGYEQYF.

This clone was seen a single time. The chain is built from TRBV28 and TRBJ2-7; D perhaps matches TRBD2 (6 bases). The germline CDR1 and CDR2 sequences are MDHEN and SYDVKM. V was clipped by 6 bases and J by 7 bases, with 16 bases between them. The length of the CDR3 is 13 residues. The CDR3 protein is CASSSPGDREQYF. The CDR3 nucleotides read TGTGCCAGCAGCTCTCCGGGAGATCGAGAGCAGTACTTC.

This rearrangement joins TRBV7-3 to TRBJ1-2; perhaps TRBD1 as D (6 bases). Trimming shortened V by 2 bases and J by 2 bases, and 15 bases separated the two germline ends. The CDR3 loop spans 16 amino acids. CDR1 and CDR2 (germline): SGHTA, FQGTGA. The CDR3, as DNA: TGTGCCAGCAGCTTATTCGGGACACCCAACAACTATGGCTACACCTTC. It yields the protein CASSLFGTPNNYGYTF. The whole variable domain, remainder taken from reference TRBV7-3 and TRBJ1-2, is GAGVSQTPSNKVTEKGKYVELRCDPISGHTALYWYRQSLGQGPEFLIYFQGTGAADDSGLPNDRFFAVRPEGSVSTLKIQRTERGDSAVYLCASSLFGTPNNYGYTFGSGTRLTVV.

This chain joins TRBV5-1 and TRBJ2-5; 8 nucleotides align to TRBD2. The J segment lost 2 bases and the V segment lost 4 bases, leaving 7 bases of the junction unmatched. Germline V gene data show CDR1 as SGHRS and CDR2 as YFSETQ. This CDR3 region has 15 residues. CDR3 coding DNA: TGCGCCAGCAGCGTAGGACTAGCTGTACAAGAGACCCAGTACTTC. It encodes CASSVGLAVQETQYF.

The V gene is TRBV9, the J gene TRBJ2-1; 10 nucleotides line up with TRBD2. Germline trimming cut 5 bases from V and 9 bases from J; bases unmatched to any gene: 14. Looked up from germline, CDR1 is SGDLS and CDR2 is YYNGEE. The length of the CDR3 is 16 residues. The CDR3: CASRPGLASGAGEQFF. For the CDR3, the DNA is TGTGCCAGCAGACCGGGACTAGCGAGCGGCGCGGGTGAGCAGTTCTTC.

This chain links TRBV7-2 with TRBJ2-3, with TRBD2 matching 11 bases. V lost 1 base to trimming and J lost 5 bases; unmatched junction nucleotides: 14. The CDR3 loop spans 19 amino acids. Germline V gives CDR1 SGHTA, CDR2 FQGNSA. The CDR3 DNA follows: TGTGCCAGCAGCTTAGTCCCGGGCGGGCTAGCGGGAGGTCAAGATACGCAGTATTTT. It codes for CASSLVPGGLAGGQDTQYF. The full variable domain, its missing parts supplied by reference TRBV7-2 and TRBJ2-3, is GAGVSQSPSNKVTEKGKDVELRCDPISGHTALYWYRQSLGQGLEFLIYFQGNSAPDKSGLPSDRFSAERTGGSVSTLTIQRTQQEDSAVYLCASSLVPGGLAGGQDTQYFGPGTRLTVL.

This chain links TRBV10-3 with TRBJ1-4; no clear D gene. Germline V CDR1 and CDR2: ENHRY, SYGVKD. Trimming took 0 bases from V and 5 from J, leaving 4 bases between them. This CDR3 region has 13 residues. Written as DNA, the CDR3 is TGTGCCATCAGTGAGTCGGCAAATGAAAAACTGTTTTTT. This sequence encodes CAISESANEKLFF.

The V gene is TRBV24-1, the J gene TRBJ1-1; possible D gene TRBD1, 5 bases. This CDR3 is built from 18 residues. V was shortened by 2 bases and J by 3 bases, with 21 bases between the two germline ends. The germline V gene encodes CDR1 KGHDR and CDR2 SFDVKD. CDR3 coding DNA: TGTGCCACCAGTGATTCTCCCGTCGCGGGGGGGGATTACACTGAAGCTTTCTTT. Protein product: CATSDSPVAGGDYTEAFF.

The chain joins TRBV6-1 to TRBJ2-5; D gene unclear. V was shortened by 2 bases and J by 3 bases, with 7 bases between the two germline ends. In germline, CDR1 is MNHNS, CDR2 SASEGT. CDR3 length: 13 residues. The CDR3 loop is CASSEYLEETQYF. CDR3 bases: TGTGCCAGCAGTGAATATCTAGAAGAGACCCAGTACTTC.

The chain is built from TRBV7-3 and TRBJ2-3; TRBD1 matches at 8 bases. This CDR3 region has 15 residues. CDR1 and CDR2 from the germline V gene are SGHTA and FQGTGA. The V and J ends lost 4 bases and 4 bases, in that order; junction bases with no gene match: 7. The CDR3 is CASSYQGASADTQYF. CDR3 DNA sequence: TGTGCCAGCAGCTATCAGGGGGCGTCGGCAGATACGCAGTATTTT.

In nucleotides, the CDR3 is TGTGCCACCAGTACTGAACGGGACAGGGTGTTCGGTAGCAATCAGCCCCAGCATTTT. This codes for CATSTERDRVFGSNQPQHF. The gene calls are TRBV24-1 and TRBJ1-5; 9 bases map to TRBD1. The V segment lost 6 bases and the J segment 0 bases; nucleotides outside the gene matches: 14. Per the germline V gene, CDR1 is KGHDR and CDR2 is SFDVKD. The CDR3 totals 19 residues.

The CDR3 here is CATSEGSQGSYEQYF. The CDR3 region has the DNA TGTGCCACCAGTGAGGGGTCGCAGGGGTCCTACGAGCAGTACTTC. The chain uses TRBV24-1 and TRBJ2-7, with a weak D call TRBD1 (6 bases). The CDR3 consists of 15 residues. Looked up from germline, CDR1 is KGHDR and CDR2 is SFDVKD. V was cut by 4 bases and J by 1 base, with 13 bases left in between.

This chain links TRBV5-1 with TRBJ2-7; 11 nucleotides align to TRBD1. J was trimmed by 7 bases and V by 4 bases; bases with no gene match: 13. This CDR3 comprises 16 residues. Germline lookup yields CDR1 SGHRS and CDR2 YFSETQ. The CDR3 DNA is TGCGCCAGCAGCCCGGCCTGGGGACAGGGGGAGGGAGAGCAGTACTTC. Protein sequence: CASSPAWGQGEGEQYF.

The chain is built from TRBV11-2 and TRBJ1-2, with D possibly being TRBD1 (5 bases). Trimming removed 5 bases at V and 4 bases at J, with 26 bases between. The germline CDR1 and CDR2 sequences are SGHAT and FQNNGV. The CDR3 extends over 18 amino acids. The CDR3 DNA reads as TGTGCCAGCAGCCCCGAGCGGAGGGGACGGGGTTACAGCTATGGCTACACCTTC. It encodes CASSPERRGRGYSYGYTF.

DNA of the CDR3: TGCAGCGTTACAAAGACTAGCACCGATGAGCAGTTCTTC. Translated, it gives CSVTKTSTDEQFF. The chain carries TRBV29-1 and TRBJ2-1, with 7 bases that match TRBD2. The trim removed 5 bases at V and 8 bases at J, leaving 9 bases unmatched. This CDR3 is built from 13 residues. Germline V CDR1 and CDR2: SQVTM, ANQGSEA.

The chain has TRBV19 and TRBJ1-5; 8 bases line up with TRBD1. V shed 5 bases and J 4 bases; nucleotides not matched to a gene: 13. The CDR3 is 17 amino acids. CDR1 is LNHDA and CDR2 is SQIVND in the germline V gene (reference sequence). CDR3 residues: CASSLYYPDRENQPQHF. The CDR3 region has the DNA TGTGCCAGTAGTCTCTATTATCCGGACAGGGAGAATCAGCCCCAGCATTTT.

This clone was observed a handful of times. J is TRBJ1-3 and V is TRBV21-1; the table calls TRBD1, which could not be checked here. TRBV21-1 is flagged as a pseudogene. The CDR3 is 19 residues long. CDR3 sequence (DNA): TGTGCCAGCAGCAAATTACACCGAGACAGGGGAAAATCTGGAAACACCATATATTTT. Translated, it gives CASSKLHRDRGKSGNTIYF.

This rearrangement joins TRBV3-1 (or the pseudogene TRBV3-2) to TRBJ2-1; a weak D match, TRBD2 (5 bases). This CDR3 spans 15 amino acids. V was trimmed by 3 bases and J by 9 bases, leaving 18 bases between them. Germline V CDR1 and CDR2: LGHDT, YNNKEL (reference sequence). The CDR3 region has the DNA TGTGCCAGCAGCCACCCAGGAGTTGAGGGCGGTGAGCAGTTCTTC. This codes for CASSHPGVEGGEQFF.